This TCR beta chain was documented in a study of T cell responses to AZD1222 COVID-19 vaccine. Study as a whole: Pooling of second doses given at about 4 or about 12 weeks was done.

As concerns this clone: What it binds is not known.

Germline V gene lookup returns CDR1 MNHEY and CDR2 SVGAGI. With 4 bases clipped from V and 4 bases from J, the junction kept 6 bases outside the gene matches. This CDR3 comprises 15 residues. Repertoires were generated with immunoSEQ multiplex PCR, while TCRdb's copy carries only in-frame clones and drops some. In the table there are about 180,000 clones, around 90% of which are singletons. Study results and caveats: Two doses of AZD1222 preceded a rise in Spike-specific TCR breadth and depth. AZD1222 recipients seropositive at baseline numbered only five to seven. Among vaccine-associated CD4 TCRs, coverage spanned spike, with dominance at 160-218 and 743-854.

The rearrangement links TRBV6-5 to TRBJ2-5, with 10 nucleotides matching TRBD1. This clonotype was sampled from an adult in good health. The specimen comprised peripheral blood, sampled on day 0 of AZD1222 vaccination. CDR3 DNA: TGTGCCAGCAGTTGGTTGACAGGGGGCGGAGAGACCCAGTACTTC. Amino acids: CASSWLTGGGETQYF.